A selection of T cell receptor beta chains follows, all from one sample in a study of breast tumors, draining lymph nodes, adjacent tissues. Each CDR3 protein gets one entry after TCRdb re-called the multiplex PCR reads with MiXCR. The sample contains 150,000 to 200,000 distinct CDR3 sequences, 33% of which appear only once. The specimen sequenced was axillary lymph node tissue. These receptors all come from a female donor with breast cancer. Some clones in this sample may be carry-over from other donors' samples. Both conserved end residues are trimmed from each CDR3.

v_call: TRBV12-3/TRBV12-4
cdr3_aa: ASSLSGNGYT

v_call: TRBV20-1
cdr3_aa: SASLAGGIYEQY

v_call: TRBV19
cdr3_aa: ASGPQGRRVADTQY

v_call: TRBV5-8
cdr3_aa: ASSLEGRDYGYT

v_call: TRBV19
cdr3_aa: ASRRVQVYQPQH

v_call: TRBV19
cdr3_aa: ASTRGRTNTEAF

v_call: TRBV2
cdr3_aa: ASSGRDGRAEKLF

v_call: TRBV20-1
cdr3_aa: SATVSLLGPEAF

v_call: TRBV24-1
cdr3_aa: ATSAIGEYTQY

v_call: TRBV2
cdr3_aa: ASSFYEQY

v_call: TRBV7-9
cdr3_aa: ASSFLEGVGNEQF

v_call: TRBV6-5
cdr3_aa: ASSYGGGNEKLF

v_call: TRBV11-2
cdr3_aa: AGSLDYGTTIY

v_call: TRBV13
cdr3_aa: ASSLQYNEQL

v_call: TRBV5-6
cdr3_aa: ASSATDRGNTEAF

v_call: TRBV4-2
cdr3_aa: ASSHPPKGQNPLSGEAF